The sequence of this TCR beta chain was determined in a study of early T cells in non-severe SARS-CoV-2 infection. This clonotype was detected a few times. TCRdb fed the 5' RACE reads into MiXCR, producing one record per CDR3 protein. The repertoire holds about 69,000 distinct CDR3 sequences, with more than 3.5% as singletons. In germline, CDR1 is MGHRA, CDR2 YSYEKL. V was clipped by 1 base and J by 5 bases, with 11 bases between them. There are 14 residues in the CDR3. The source was whole blood, collected at baseline. The chain employs TRBV4-1 and TRBJ2-5; D is ambiguous. The clonotype comes from an adult who was a healthcare worker with PCR-confirmed SARS-CoV-2 infection or an uninfected control (not recorded which). The donor label of this sample is uncertain. CDR3 sequence reads: CASSQVPGRETQYF. In DNA, the CDR3 is TGCGCCAGCAGCCAAGTACCGGGTCGGGAGACCCAGTACTTC.